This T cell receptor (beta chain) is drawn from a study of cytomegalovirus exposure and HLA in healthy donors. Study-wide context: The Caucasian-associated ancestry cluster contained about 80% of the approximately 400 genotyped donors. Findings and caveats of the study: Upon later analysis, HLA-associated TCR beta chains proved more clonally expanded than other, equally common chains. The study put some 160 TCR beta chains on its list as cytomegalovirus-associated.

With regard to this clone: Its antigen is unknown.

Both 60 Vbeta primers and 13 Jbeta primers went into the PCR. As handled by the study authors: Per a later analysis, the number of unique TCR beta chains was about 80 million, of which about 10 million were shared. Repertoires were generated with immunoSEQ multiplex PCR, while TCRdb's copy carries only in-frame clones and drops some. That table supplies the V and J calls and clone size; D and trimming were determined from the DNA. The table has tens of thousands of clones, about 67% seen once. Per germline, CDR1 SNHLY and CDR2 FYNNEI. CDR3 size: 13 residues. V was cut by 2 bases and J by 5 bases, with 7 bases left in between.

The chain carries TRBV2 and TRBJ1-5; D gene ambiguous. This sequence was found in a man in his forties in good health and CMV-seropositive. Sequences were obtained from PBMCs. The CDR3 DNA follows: TGTGCCAGCAGTGAACGGGAGTATCAGCCCCAGCATTTT. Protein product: CASSEREYQPQHF. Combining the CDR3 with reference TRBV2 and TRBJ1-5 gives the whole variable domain EPEVTQTPSHQVTQMGQEVILRCVPISNHLYFYWYRQILGQKVEFLVSFYNNEISEKSEIFDDQFSVERPDGSNFTLKIRSTKLEDSAMYFCASSEREYQPQHFGDGTRLSIL.